These 6 T cell receptor beta chains share one sample of origin, sequenced in a study of spatial heterogeneity in lung cancer. TCRdb used MiXCR to reprocess the 5' RACE reads, holding one entry per CDR3 protein. This table holds 50,000 or so distinct CDR3 sequences, over 9.5% found once. Time point noted: blood at routine non-recurrence follow-up after resection. Specimen: PBMCs, collected at follow-up. The receptors derive from a male donor with early-stage non-small cell lung cancer.

At least ten counts were recorded for this clonotype. This chain joins TRBV12-3 or TRBV12-4 and TRBJ2-7; weak D call: TRBD1 (6 bases). CDR3 length: 15 residues. V lost 6 bases, J lost 2 bases, and 17 bases lay in between. The CDR3 DNA reads as TGTGCCAGCAGCCGAACCACAGGGCAAACCTACGAGCAGTACTTC. Its protein is CASSRTTGQTYEQYF.

This clonotype turned up a few times. The rearrangement uses TRBV12-3 or TRBV12-4 and TRBJ2-3; TRBD2 is a possible D gene (6 bases). The ends were cut back, 3 bases at V and 2 bases at J, with 12 bases in the middle. This CDR3 comprises 15 residues. The CDR3 loop is CASSFGGAHTDTQYF. CDR3 sequence (DNA): TGTGCCAGCAGTTTTGGAGGGGCCCACACAGATACGCAGTATTTT.

This clonotype was observed many times. V and J are TRBV13 and TRBJ1-1, with D uncertain. V was trimmed by 3 bases and J by 2 bases, leaving 10 bases between them. The germline gives CDR1 PRHDT, CDR2 FYEKMQ (reference sequence). CDR3 size: 14 residues. As DNA, the CDR3 is TGTGCCAGCAGCTTCTTAACAAGAAACACTGAAGCTTTCTTT. It is translated as CASSFLTRNTEAFF.

This clonotype was seen many times. The V gene is TRBV19, the J gene TRBJ1-6, with D uncertain. CDR1 is LNHDA and CDR2 is SQIVND in the germline V gene (reference sequence). This CDR3 comprises 13 residues. The V and J ends lost 9 bases and 6 bases respectively, with 12 bases between them. CDR3 protein: CASAPGPNSPLHF. CDR3 nucleotide sequence: TGTGCCAGCGCCCCGGGCCCTAATTCACCCCTCCACTTT. Full variable domain (remainder filled in from reference TRBV19 and TRBJ1-6): DGGITQSPKYLFRKEGQNVTLSCEQNLNHDAMYWYRQDPGQGLRLIYYSQIVNDFQKGDIAEGYSVSREKKESFPLTVTSAQKNPTAFYLCASAPGPNSPLHFGNGTRLTVT.

V and J are TRBV12-3 or TRBV12-4 and TRBJ1-3; 9 bases map to TRBD1. V gave up 4 bases and J gave up 3 bases; unmatched junction bases: 4. The length of the CDR3 is 15 residues. CDR3 nucleotide sequence: TGTGCCAGCAGTTCGTGGACAGGGGATGGAAACACCATATATTTT. It yields the protein CASSSWTGDGNTIYF.

This clonotype came up many times. Written as DNA, the CDR3 is TGTGCCAGCAGTCCCGACGGTACTTTGTACCAAGAGACCCAGTACTTC. The encoded protein is CASSPDGTLYQETQYF. The gene calls are TRBV12-3 or TRBV12-4 and TRBJ2-5; D call uncertain. The V end lost 5 bases, the J end lost 0 bases, and 16 bases lay between the germline ends. The CDR3 has 16 amino acids.